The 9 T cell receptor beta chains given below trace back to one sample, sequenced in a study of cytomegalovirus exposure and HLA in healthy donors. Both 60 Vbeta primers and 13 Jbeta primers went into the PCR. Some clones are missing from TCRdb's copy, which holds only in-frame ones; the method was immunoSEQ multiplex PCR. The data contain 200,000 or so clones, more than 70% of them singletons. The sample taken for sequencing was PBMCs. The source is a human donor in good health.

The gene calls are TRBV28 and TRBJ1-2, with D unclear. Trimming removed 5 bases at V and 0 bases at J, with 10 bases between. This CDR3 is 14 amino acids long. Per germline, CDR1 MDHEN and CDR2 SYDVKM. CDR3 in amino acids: CASSPENANYGYTF. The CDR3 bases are TGTGCCAGCAGTCCCGAGAATGCTAACTATGGCTACACCTTC.

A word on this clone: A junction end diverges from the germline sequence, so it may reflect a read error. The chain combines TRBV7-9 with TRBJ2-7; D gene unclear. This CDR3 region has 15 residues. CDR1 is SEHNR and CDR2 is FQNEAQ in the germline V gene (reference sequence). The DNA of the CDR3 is TGTTCCAGCAGCTTAATTGGAGAGAGGACCTACGAGCAGTACTTC. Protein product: CSSSLIGERTYEQYF.

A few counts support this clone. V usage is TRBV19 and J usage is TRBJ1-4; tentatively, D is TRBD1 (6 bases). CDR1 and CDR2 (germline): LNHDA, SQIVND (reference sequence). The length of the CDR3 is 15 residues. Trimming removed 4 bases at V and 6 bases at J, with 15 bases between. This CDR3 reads CASSRDTRNYEKLFF. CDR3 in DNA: TGTGCCAGTAGTAGGGACACGCGAAATTATGAAAAACTGTTTTTT.

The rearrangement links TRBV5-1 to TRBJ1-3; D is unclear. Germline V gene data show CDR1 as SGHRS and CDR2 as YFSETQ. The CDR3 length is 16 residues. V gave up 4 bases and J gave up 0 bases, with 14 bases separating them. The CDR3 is CASSARGGSSGNTIYF. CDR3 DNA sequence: TGCGCCAGCAGCGCGCGTGGCGGAAGCTCTGGAAACACCATATATTTT.

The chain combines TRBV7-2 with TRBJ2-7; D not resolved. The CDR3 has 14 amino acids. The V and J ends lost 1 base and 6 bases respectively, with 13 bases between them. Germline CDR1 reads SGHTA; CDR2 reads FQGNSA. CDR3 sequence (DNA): TGTGCCAGCAGCTTAGGGCTAGAAACCGCCGAGCAGTACTTC. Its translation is CASSLGLETAEQYF.

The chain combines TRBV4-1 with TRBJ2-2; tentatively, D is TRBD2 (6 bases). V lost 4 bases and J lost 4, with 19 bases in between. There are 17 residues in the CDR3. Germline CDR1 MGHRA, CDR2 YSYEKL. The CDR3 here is CASSPGPGVDGTGELFF. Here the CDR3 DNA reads TGCGCCAGCAGCCCGGGGCCGGGGGTTGATGGCACCGGGGAGCTGTTTTTT.

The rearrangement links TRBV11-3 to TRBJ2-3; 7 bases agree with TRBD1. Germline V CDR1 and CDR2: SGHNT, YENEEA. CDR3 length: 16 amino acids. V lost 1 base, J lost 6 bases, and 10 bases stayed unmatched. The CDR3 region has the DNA TGTGCCAGCAGCTTAGCCCAGAGGGGGCGGTACGATACGCAGTATTTT. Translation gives CASSLAQRGRYDTQYF.

Here the CDR3 DNA reads TGTGCCATCAGTGAGTCCGGCAGGGGGTGGGAACAGCCCCAGCATTTT. This encodes CAISESGRGWEQPQHF. V is TRBV10-3 and J is TRBJ1-5, with 7 bases matching TRBD1. The CDR3 runs to 16 residues. Per germline, CDR1 ENHRY and CDR2 SYGVKD. Losses at the gene ends were 0 bases for V and 7 bases for J; bases not matched to a gene: 9.

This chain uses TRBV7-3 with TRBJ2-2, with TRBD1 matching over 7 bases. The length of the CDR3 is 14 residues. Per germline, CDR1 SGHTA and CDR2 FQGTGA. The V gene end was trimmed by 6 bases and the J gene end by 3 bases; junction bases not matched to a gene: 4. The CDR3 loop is CASRGQIHTGELFF. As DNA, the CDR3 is TGTGCCAGCAGGGGACAGATACACACCGGGGAGCTGTTTTTT.